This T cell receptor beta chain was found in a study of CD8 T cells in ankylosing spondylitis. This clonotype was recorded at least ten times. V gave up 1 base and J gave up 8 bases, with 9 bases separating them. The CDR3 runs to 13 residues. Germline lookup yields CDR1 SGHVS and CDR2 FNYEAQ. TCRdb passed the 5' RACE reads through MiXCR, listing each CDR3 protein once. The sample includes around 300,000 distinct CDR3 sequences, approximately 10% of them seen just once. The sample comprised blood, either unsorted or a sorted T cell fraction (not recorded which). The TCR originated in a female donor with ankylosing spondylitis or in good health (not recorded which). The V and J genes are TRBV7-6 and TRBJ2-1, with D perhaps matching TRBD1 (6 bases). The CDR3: CASSLVGAYEQFF. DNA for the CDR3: TGTGCCAGCAGCTTAGTGGGGGCCTATGAGCAGTTCTTC.